The clone carrying this TCR beta chain was found many times. This sample is part of a study of blood T cell repertoires in COVID-19. V lost 5 bases, J lost 3 bases, and 8 bases stayed unmatched. Germline assignment: CDR1 SGHVS and CDR2 FQNEAQ. This CDR3 has 15 amino acids. Original methodology: Estimated nucleated cell counts came from reference gene primer amplification. Sequencing used immunoSEQ multiplex PCR; TCRdb keeps in-frame clones, though not all of them. V, J and clone size are those of that table, while D and trimming were read from the DNA. The sample has 140,000 to 150,000 clones, roughly 90% seen once.

The sequence derives from a woman aged 40 to 50 who had been exposed to COVID-19. The V call is TRBV7-8, the J call TRBJ1-1; 8 bases match TRBD1. What was sequenced was PBMCs or T cells enriched from blood (not recorded which). The chain's CDR3 is CASSREGQADTEAFF. The DNA for the CDR3 is TGTGCCAGCAGCCGAGAGGGACAGGCTGACACTGAAGCTTTCTTT.